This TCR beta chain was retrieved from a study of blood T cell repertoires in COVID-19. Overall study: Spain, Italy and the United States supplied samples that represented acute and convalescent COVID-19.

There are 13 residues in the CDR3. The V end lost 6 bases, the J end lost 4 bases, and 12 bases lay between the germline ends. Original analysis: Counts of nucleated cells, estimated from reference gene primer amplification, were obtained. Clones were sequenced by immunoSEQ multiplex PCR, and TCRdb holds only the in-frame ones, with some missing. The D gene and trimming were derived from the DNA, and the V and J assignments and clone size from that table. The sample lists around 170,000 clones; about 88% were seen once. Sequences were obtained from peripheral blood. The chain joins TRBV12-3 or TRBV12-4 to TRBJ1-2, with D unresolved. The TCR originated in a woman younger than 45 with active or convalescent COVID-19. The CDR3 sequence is CASRPRSSYGYTF. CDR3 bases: TGTGCCAGCAGGCCCCGGAGCAGCTATGGCTACACCTTC.